The next 15 T cell receptor beta chains were all read from a single sample in a study of T cell responses to AZD1222 COVID-19 vaccine. The data were produced by immunoSEQ multiplex PCR, yet TCRdb's version contains in-frame clones alone and is incomplete. The sample lists some 150,000 clones, about 90% occurring once. The sample was peripheral blood, taken on day 0 of AZD1222 vaccination. The receptor set was obtained from an adult in good health.

The sample holds one count of this clone. The rearrangement uses TRBV7-2 and TRBJ2-7; the match to TRBD1 covers 7 bases. Germline V gene lookup returns CDR1 SGHTA and CDR2 FQGNSA. V lost 1 base to trimming and J lost 1 base; unmatched junction nucleotides: 1. CDR3 length: 14 amino acids. Written as DNA, the CDR3 is TGTGCCAGCAGCTTAGGGGACAGATCCTACGAGCAGTACTTC. Its translation is CASSLGDRSYEQYF. The full variable domain, its missing parts supplied by reference TRBV7-2 and TRBJ2-7, is GAGVSQSPSNKVTEKGKDVELRCDPISGHTALYWYRQSLGQGLEFLIYFQGNSAPDKSGLPSDRFSAERTGGSVSTLTIQRTQQEDSAVYLCASSLGDRSYEQYFGPGTRLTVT.

The J gene is TRBJ2-7, the V gene TRBV9; TRBD1 is a possible D gene (5 bases). Trimming removed 8 bases from V and 3 bases from J, with 21 bases in between. CDR1 SGDLS and CDR2 YYNGEE come from the germline V gene. The CDR3 has 15 residues. For the CDR3, the DNA is TGTGCCAGTTCTCCTCTCGGACACACCGACTACGAGCAGTACTTC. Its protein product is CASSPLGHTDYEQYF.

The rearrangement joins TRBV11-3 to TRBJ2-5; unclear D gene. The V gene's germline CDR1 is SGHNT and CDR2 YENEEA. The V gene lost 7 bases and the J gene lost 5 bases, with 11 bases spanning the gap. This CDR3 spans 12 amino acids. This chain's CDR3 is CASNRAWETQYF. DNA for the CDR3: TGTGCCAGCAATAGGGCCTGGGAGACCCAGTACTTC.

The chain joins TRBV7-6 to TRBJ2-2; TRBD1 aligns across 7 bases. Per the germline V gene, CDR1 is SGHVS and CDR2 is FNYEAQ. After removal of 4 bases from V and 9 bases from J, the junction contained 14 bases not matched to a gene. There are 16 residues in the CDR3. The CDR3 loop is CASSSIHKTGQRELFF. As DNA, the CDR3 is TGTGCCAGCAGCTCAATCCACAAGACAGGGCAGAGGGAGCTGTTTTTT.

The chain has TRBV6-1 and TRBJ2-1; 14 positions agree with TRBD2. V was clipped by 4 bases and J by 8 bases; unmatched bases: 7. The CDR3 is 16 residues long. Germline V gene data show CDR1 as MNHNS and CDR2 as SASEGT. The DNA for the CDR3 is TGTGCCAGCAGTGCCTCGACTAGCGGGAGGGCCTATGAGCAGTTCTTC. Translated: CASSASTSGRAYEQFF.

This chain links TRBV5-8 with TRBJ2-7, with 7 nucleotides matching TRBD2. V shed 4 bases, J shed 0 bases, and the junction held 7 bases outside the gene matches. This CDR3 spans 15 amino acids. Germline V gives CDR1 SGHTS, CDR2 YDEGEE. In nucleotides, the CDR3 is TGTGCCAGCAGCCCGAAGGGACTATTCTCCTACGAGCAGTACTTC. Translation gives CASSPKGLFSYEQYF.

The chain combines TRBV7-2 with TRBJ2-3; D remains ambiguous. CDR3 size: 14 residues. Looked up from germline, CDR1 is SGHTA and CDR2 is FQGNSA. Between the trimmed V and J ends, which lost 6 bases and 4 bases, there was a span of 14 bases. The CDR3, as DNA: TGTGCCAGCAGTCAAACCAGGTGGTCAGATACGCAGTATTTT. Amino acid sequence: CASSQTRWSDTQYF.

The chain couples TRBV2 to TRBJ2-1; the match to TRBD2 covers 7 bases. Germline V gene data show CDR1 as SNHLY and CDR2 as FYNNEI. The CDR3 consists of 15 residues. The J segment lost 0 bases and the V segment lost 6 bases, leaving 5 bases of the junction unmatched. The CDR3 DNA sequence: TGTGCCAGCAGACTAGCGCCCAGCTCCTACAATGAGCAGTTCTTC. This encodes CASRLAPSSYNEQFF.

The V call is TRBV5-1, the J call TRBJ2-3; 12 positions agree with TRBD2. V lost 5 bases and J lost 0; bases outside the gene matches: 1. CDR1 is SGHRS and CDR2 is YFSETQ in the germline V gene. There are 15 residues in the CDR3. Here the CDR3 reads CASRGTSGSTDTQYF. The CDR3 nucleotides read TGCGCCAGCAGGGGGACTAGCGGGAGCACAGATACGCAGTATTTT.

The rearrangement uses TRBV19 and TRBJ1-4; D gene uncertain. The CDR3 is 13 amino acids. Germline-derived CDR1 and CDR2 are LNHDA and SQIVND (reference sequence). V was clipped by 7 bases and J by 3 bases, with 9 bases between them. The CDR3 protein is CASTGGPNEKLFF. In DNA, the CDR3 is TGTGCCAGTACGGGAGGCCCTAATGAAAAACTGTTTTTT.

The chain recombines TRBV20-1 with TRBJ2-1; TRBD2 matches 7 bases. V shed 3 bases, J shed 0 bases, and the junction held 5 bases outside the gene matches. Germline loops: CDR1 DFQATT, CDR2 SNEGSKA (reference sequence). The CDR3 length is 15 residues. This CDR3 is CSASSGTISYNEQFF. CDR3 DNA: TGCAGTGCTAGTTCCGGGACTATCTCCTACAATGAGCAGTTCTTC.

The V and J genes are TRBV4-1 and TRBJ1-1; the D gene is possibly TRBD1 (5 bases). Trimming removed 2 bases from V and 11 bases from J, with 21 bases in between. Germline V gives CDR1 MGHRA, CDR2 YSYEKL. CDR3 length equals 15 residues. CDR3 coding DNA: TGCGCCAGCAGCCAATCAGCCCTGGGACTGATTGACGCTTTCTTT. Translated: CASSQSALGLIDAFF.

The rearrangement uses TRBV4-1 and TRBJ1-2; D unresolved. The length of the CDR3 is 14 residues. Germline V CDR1 and CDR2: MGHRA, YSYEKL. Trimming took 4 bases from V and 8 from J, leaving 17 bases between them. CDR3 bases: TGCGCCAGCAGCCCCACGGACCCTGCGAGGGGCTACACCTTC. It yields the protein CASSPTDPARGYTF.

The chain combines TRBV5-3 with TRBJ1-5; maybe TRBD1 (5 bases). TRBV5-3 is assigned to the ORF class and has an uncertain function. V lost 2 bases to trimming and J lost 0 bases, with 15 bases between them. CDR3 length equals 17 residues. CDR3 DNA: TGTGCCAGAAGCTTCCGCGGGGCGGACTTTAGCAATCAGCCCCAGCATTTT. Protein product: CARSFRGADFSNQPQHF.

V and J are TRBV5-4 and TRBJ2-5; D uncertain. Trimming shortened V by 2 bases and J by 5 bases, and 7 bases separated the two germline ends. The CDR3 spans 12 residues. Germline CDR1 reads SGHNT; CDR2 reads YYREEE (reference sequence). The CDR3 protein is CASSFNVETQYF. The DNA for the CDR3 is TGTGCCAGCAGCTTTAATGTGGAGACCCAGTACTTC.